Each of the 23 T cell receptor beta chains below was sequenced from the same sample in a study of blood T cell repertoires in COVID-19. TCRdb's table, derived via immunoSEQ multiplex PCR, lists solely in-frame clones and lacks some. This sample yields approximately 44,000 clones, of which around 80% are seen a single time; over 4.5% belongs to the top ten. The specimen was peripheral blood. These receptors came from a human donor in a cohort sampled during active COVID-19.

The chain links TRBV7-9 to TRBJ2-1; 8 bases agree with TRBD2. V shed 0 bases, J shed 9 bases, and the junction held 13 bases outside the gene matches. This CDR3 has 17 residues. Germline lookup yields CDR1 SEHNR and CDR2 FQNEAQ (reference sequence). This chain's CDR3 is CASSLASSGGPWGEQFF. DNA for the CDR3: TGTGCCAGCAGCTTAGCGTCATCGGGGGGGCCGTGGGGTGAGCAGTTCTTC.

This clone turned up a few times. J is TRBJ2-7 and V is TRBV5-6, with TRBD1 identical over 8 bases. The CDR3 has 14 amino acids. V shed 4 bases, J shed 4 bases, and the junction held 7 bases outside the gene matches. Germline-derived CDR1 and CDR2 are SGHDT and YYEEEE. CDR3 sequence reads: CASSAGTGFYEQYF. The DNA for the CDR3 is TGTGCCAGCAGCGCCGGGACAGGCTTTTACGAGCAGTACTTC.

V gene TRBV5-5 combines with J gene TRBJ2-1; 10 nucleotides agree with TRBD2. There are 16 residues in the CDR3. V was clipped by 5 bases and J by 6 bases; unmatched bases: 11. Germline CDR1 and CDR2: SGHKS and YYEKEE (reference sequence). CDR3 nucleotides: TGTGCCAGCAGGTATTCCGGGACTAGCGACCTCAATGAGCAGTTCTTC. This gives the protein CASRYSGTSDLNEQFF. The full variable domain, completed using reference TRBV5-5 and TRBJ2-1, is DAGVTQSPTHLIKTRGQQVTLRCSPISGHKSVSWYQQVLGQGPQFIFQYYEKEERGRGNFPDRFSARQFPNYSSELNVNALLLGDSALYLCASRYSGTSDLNEQFFGPGTRLTVL.

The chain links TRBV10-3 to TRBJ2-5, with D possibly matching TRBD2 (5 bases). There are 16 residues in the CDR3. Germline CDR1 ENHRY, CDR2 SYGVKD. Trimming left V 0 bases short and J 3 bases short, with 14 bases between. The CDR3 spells CAISESSTGLEETQYF. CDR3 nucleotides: TGTGCCATCAGTGAGTCGAGTACTGGACTGGAAGAGACCCAGTACTTC.

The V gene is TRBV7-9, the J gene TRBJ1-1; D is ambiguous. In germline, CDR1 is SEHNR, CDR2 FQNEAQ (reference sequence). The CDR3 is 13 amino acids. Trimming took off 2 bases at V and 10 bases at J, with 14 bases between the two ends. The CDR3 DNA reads TGTGCCAGCAGCTTACAGGTTCATTTGGGAGCTTTCTTT. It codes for CASSLQVHLGAFF.

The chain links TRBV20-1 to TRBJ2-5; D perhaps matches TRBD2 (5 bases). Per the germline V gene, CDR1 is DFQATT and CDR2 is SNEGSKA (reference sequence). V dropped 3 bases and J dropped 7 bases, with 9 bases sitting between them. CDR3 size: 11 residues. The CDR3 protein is CSASGEGTQYF. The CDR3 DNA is TGCAGTGCTAGCGGGGAAGGGACCCAGTACTTC.

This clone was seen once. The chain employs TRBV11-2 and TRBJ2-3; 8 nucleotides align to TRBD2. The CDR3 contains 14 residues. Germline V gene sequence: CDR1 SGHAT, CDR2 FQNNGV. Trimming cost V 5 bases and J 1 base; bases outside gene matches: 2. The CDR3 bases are TGTGCCAGCAGCACAGCGGGGGGCACAGATACGCAGTATTTT. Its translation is CASSTAGGTDTQYF.

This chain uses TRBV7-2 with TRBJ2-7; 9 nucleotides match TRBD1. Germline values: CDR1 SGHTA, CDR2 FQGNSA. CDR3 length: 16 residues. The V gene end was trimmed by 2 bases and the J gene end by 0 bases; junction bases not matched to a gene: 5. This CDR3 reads CASSLTTGGYSYEQYF. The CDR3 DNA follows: TGTGCCAGCAGCTTAACGACAGGGGGTTACTCCTACGAGCAGTACTTC.

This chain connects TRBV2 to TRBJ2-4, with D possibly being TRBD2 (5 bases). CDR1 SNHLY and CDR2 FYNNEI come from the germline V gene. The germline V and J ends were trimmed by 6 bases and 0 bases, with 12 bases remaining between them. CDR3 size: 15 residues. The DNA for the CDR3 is TGTGCCAGCAGCAAGGGAGCACTAGCCAAAAACATTCAGTACTTC. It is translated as CASSKGALAKNIQYF.

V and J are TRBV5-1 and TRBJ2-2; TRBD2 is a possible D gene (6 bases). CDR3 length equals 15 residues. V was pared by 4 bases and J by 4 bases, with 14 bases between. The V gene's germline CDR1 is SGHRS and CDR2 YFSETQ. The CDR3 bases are TGCGCCAGCAGCCCCTTGGGGGGAGTCACCGGGGAGCTGTTTTTT. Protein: CASSPLGGVTGELFF.

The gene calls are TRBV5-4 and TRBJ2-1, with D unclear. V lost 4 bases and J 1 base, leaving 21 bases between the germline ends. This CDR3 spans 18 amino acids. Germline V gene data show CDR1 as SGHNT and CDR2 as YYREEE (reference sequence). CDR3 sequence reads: CASSPTPLLERSYNEQFF. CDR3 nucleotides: TGTGCCAGCAGCCCGACGCCCCTATTAGAGAGGTCCTACAATGAGCAGTTCTTC.

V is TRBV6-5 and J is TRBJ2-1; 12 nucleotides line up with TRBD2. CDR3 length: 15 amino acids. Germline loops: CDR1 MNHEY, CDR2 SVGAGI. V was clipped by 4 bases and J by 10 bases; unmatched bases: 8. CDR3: CASSFSGLAGREQFF. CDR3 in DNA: TGTGCCAGCAGTTTTTCCGGACTAGCGGGGCGGGAGCAGTTCTTC.

The CDR3 bases are TGCGCCAGCAGCCAAGGAAAAGGGGCCTACGAGCAGTACTTC. It encodes CASSQGKGAYEQYF. The V call is TRBV4-1, the J call TRBJ2-7; possible D gene TRBD1, 5 bases. In germline, CDR1 is MGHRA, CDR2 YSYEKL. The CDR3 has 14 residues. V lost 1 base and J lost 2, with 9 bases in between.

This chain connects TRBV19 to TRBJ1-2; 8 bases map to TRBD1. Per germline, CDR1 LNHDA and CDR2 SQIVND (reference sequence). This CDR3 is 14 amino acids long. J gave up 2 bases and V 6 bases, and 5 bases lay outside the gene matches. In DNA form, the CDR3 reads TGTGCCAGTAGAACGGACAGGGAGAACTATGGCTACACCTTC. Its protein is CASRTDRENYGYTF.

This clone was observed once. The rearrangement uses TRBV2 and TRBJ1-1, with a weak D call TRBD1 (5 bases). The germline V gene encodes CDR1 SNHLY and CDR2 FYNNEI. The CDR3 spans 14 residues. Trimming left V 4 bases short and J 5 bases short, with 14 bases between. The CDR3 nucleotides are TGTGCCAGCAGTGGGTTGGAGGGGCGTACTGAAGCTTTCTTT. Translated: CASSGLEGRTEAFF. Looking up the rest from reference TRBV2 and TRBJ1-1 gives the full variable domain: EPEVTQTPSHQVTQMGQEVILRCVPISNHLYFYWYRQILGQKVEFLVSFYNNEISEKSEIFDDQFSVERPDGSNFTLKIRSTKLEDSAMYFCASSGLEGRTEAFFGQGTRLTVV.

The CDR3 nucleotides are TGTGCTAGTGGTTTGCCGACCCGCTCCCGGGGGAATGAAAAACTGTTTTTT. Protein: CASGLPTRSRGNEKLFF. The chain employs TRBV12-5 and TRBJ1-4, with TRBD1 as a possible D gene (5 bases). CDR3 size: 17 residues. V gave up 2 bases and J gave up 5 bases, with 18 bases separating them. CDR1 is LGHNT, CDR2 FRNRAP, per germline.

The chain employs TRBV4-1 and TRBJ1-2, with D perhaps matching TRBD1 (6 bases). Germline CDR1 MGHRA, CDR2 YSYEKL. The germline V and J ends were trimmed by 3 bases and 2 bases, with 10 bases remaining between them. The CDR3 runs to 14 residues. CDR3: CASSQEDSNYGYTF. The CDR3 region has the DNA TGCGCCAGCAGCCAGGAGGACAGCAACTATGGCTACACCTTC.

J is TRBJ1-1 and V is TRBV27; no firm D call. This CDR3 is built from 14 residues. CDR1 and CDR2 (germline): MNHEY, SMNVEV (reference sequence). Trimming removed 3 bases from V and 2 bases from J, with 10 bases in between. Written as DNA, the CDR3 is TGTGCCAGCAGTTTGCGAGTGTTAAACACTGAAGCTTTCTTT. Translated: CASSLRVLNTEAFF.

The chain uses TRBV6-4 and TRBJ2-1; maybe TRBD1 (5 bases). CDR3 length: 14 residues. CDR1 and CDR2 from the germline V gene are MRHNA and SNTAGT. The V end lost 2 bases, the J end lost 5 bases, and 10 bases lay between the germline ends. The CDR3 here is CASSDRGFNNEQFF. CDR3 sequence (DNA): TGTGCCAGCAGTGACAGGGGTTTTAACAATGAGCAGTTCTTC.

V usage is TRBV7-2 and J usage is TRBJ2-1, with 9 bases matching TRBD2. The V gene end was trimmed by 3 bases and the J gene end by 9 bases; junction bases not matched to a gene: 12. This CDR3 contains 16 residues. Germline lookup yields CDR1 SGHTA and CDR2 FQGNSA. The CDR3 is CASSFLAGARPAEQFF. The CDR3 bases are TGTGCCAGCAGCTTTTTAGCGGGGGCCCGACCGGCTGAGCAGTTCTTC.

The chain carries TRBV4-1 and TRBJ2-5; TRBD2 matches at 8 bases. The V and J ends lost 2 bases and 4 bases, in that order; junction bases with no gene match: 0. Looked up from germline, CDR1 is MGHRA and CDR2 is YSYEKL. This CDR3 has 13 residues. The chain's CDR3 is CASSQRGGETQYF. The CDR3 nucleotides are TGCGCCAGCAGCCAACGGGGGGGAGAGACCCAGTACTTC.

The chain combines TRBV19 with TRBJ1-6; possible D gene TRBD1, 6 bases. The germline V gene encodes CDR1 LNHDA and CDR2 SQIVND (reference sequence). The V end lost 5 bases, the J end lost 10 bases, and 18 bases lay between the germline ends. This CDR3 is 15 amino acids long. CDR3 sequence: CASSFGQTLGSPLHF. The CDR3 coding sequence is TGTGCCAGTAGTTTCGGACAGACCCTCGGGTCACCCCTCCACTTT. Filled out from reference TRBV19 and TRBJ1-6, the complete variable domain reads DGGITQSPKYLFRKEGQNVTLSCEQNLNHDAMYWYRQDPGQGLRLIYYSQIVNDFQKGDIAEGYSVSREKKESFPLTVTSAQKNPTAFYLCASSFGQTLGSPLHFGNGTRLTVT.

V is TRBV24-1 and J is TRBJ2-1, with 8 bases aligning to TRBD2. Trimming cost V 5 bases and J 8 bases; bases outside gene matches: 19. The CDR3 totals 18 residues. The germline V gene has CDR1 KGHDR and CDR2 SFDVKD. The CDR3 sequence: CATSGSASGRGAIDEQFF. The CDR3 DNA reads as TGTGCCACCAGTGGGAGCGCCTCGGGGCGGGGGGCCATCGATGAGCAGTTCTTC.